Below, 10 T cell receptor beta chains from the same sample are listed, as sequenced in a study of control samples from healthy donors and cancer patients (TCRdb year 2020). Receptor libraries were prepared by the immunoSEQ multiplex PCR assay. Entries here come from immuneACCESS through TCRdb and include only in-frame sequences with V and J called. Some clones fail to appear in such tables; in the studies checked, an unresolved V gene covers under half of the shortfall, and the cause of the remainder is unknown. This sample lists 100,000 to 150,000 clones; roughly 84% were detected once. Roughly 3.1% of the sample rests with the top ten. Sequenced material: blood. The receptors come from a man aged 45-65 years in good health.

The CDR3 sequence is CSVEQRQGLPYEQYF. CDR3 nucleotide sequence: TGCAGCGTTGAACAGAGACAGGGGCTTCCCTACGAGCAGTACTTC. The rearrangement uses TRBV29-1 and TRBJ2-7; 8 bases align to TRBD1. The CDR3 is 15 amino acids. With 2 bases clipped from V and 2 bases from J, the junction kept 8 bases outside the gene matches. Germline CDR1 reads SQVTM; CDR2 reads ANQGSEA.

V is TRBV11-3 and J is TRBJ1-1; no firm D call. Trimming stripped 3 bases from V and 0 bases from J, with 11 bases between. Germline CDR1 and CDR2: SGHNT and YENEEA. The CDR3 covers 15 residues. The CDR3 sequence is CASSLGSWMNTEAFF. Written as DNA, the CDR3 is TGTGCCAGCAGCTTGGGGTCTTGGATGAACACTGAAGCTTTCTTT.

The chain recombines TRBV24-1 with TRBJ2-5; 12 bases match TRBD2. Germline V gives CDR1 KGHDR, CDR2 SFDVKD. The V and J ends lost 4 bases and 3 bases, in that order; junction bases with no gene match: 5. This CDR3 comprises 16 residues. CDR3 protein: CATSERTSGAKETQYF. The CDR3 region has the DNA TGTGCCACCAGTGAACGGACTAGCGGGGCCAAAGAGACCCAGTACTTC.

V gene TRBV6-5 combines with J gene TRBJ1-2; D call uncertain. CDR3 size: 12 residues. Trimming pared 10 bases from V and 5 bases from J, leaving 14 bases between. Germline-derived CDR1 and CDR2 are MNHEY and SVGAGI. The CDR3 sequence: CATAGGVYGYTF. For the CDR3, the DNA is TGTGCCACAGCCGGTGGGGTTTATGGCTACACCTTC.

This chain links TRBV5-6 with TRBJ1-2; D may be TRBD1 (6 bases). The CDR3 totals 16 residues. Between the trimmed V and J ends, which lost 0 bases and 4 bases, there was a span of 16 bases. Germline CDR1 reads SGHDT; CDR2 reads YYEEEE. The CDR3 loop is CASSLVGAGASYGYTF. In nucleotides, the CDR3 is TGTGCCAGCAGCTTGGTGGGGGCAGGGGCGAGCTATGGCTACACCTTC.

Of note for this clone: This may arise from a read error, as a much more abundant clone is one base away. V gene TRBV6-5 combines with J gene TRBJ1-1; the D is unclear. Germline assignment: CDR1 MNHEY and CDR2 SVGAGI. Trimming took 6 bases from V and 0 from J, leaving 2 bases between them. The CDR3 consists of 11 residues. CDR3 DNA: TGTGCCAGCAGAATGAACACTGAAGCTTTCTTT. Protein: CASRMNTEAFF.

The DNA for the CDR3 is TGTGCCAGCAGCTTATTTCAGCGACCACAAGAGACCCAGTACTTC. Protein product: CASSLFQRPQETQYF. The V call is TRBV7-8, the J call TRBJ2-5, with D unresolved. Germline values: CDR1 SGHVS, CDR2 FQNEAQ. This CDR3 has 15 residues. V lost 2 bases, J lost 2 bases, and 12 bases lay in between.

The chain links TRBV27 to TRBJ2-1; no clear D. Per germline, CDR1 MNHEY and CDR2 SMNVEV (reference sequence). V was clipped by 2 bases and J by 0 bases, with 8 bases between them. The CDR3 runs to 15 residues. CDR3 sequence: CASSLQVTSYNEQFF. In DNA, the CDR3 is TGTGCCAGCAGTTTACAGGTTACCTCCTACAATGAGCAGTTCTTC.

This chain links TRBV7-6 with TRBJ2-5; 7 bases fit TRBD2. Trimming took 2 bases from V and 2 from J; bases not matched to a gene: 5. Germline assignment: CDR1 SGHVS and CDR2 FNYEAQ. The length of the CDR3 is 15 residues. The CDR3 DNA follows: TGTGCCAGCAGCTTAATACTAGCGCAACAAGAGACCCAGTACTTC. It yields the protein CASSLILAQQETQYF.

The chain employs TRBV7-3 and TRBJ1-4; 9 nucleotides match TRBD1. Unmatched junction bases numbered 9, after V lost 0 bases and J lost 4 bases. Germline V gene data show CDR1 as SGHTA and CDR2 as FQGTGA. This CDR3 region has 18 residues. This CDR3 reads CASSLTNTQGAGNEKLFF. In DNA, the CDR3 is TGTGCCAGCAGCTTAACAAACACACAGGGGGCAGGTAATGAAAAACTGTTTTTT.